The sequence of this T cell receptor (beta chain) was determined in a study of metastatic and nonmetastatic thyroid tumors. Study as a whole: Repertoires were compared across blood and tumor or nodule tissue from malignant and benign thyroid patients.

Germline CDR1 DFQATT, CDR2 SNEGSKA (reference sequence). This CDR3 is built from 12 residues. Trimming left V 1 base short and J 7 bases short, with 8 bases between. This clone has a count of ten or more. Its antigen is not known. Thyroid surgery took place with no prior treatment in any patient. Study observations and caveats: It was reported that TCR beta diversity was significantly higher in malignant thyroid tumors than benign nodules, in blood and tumor.

MiXCR was used by TCRdb to re-call the PCR reads. The data contain approximately 30,000 clones, 25% to 30% of them singletons. The sequencing sample was made of blood. The sequence derives from a female donor with papillary thyroid cancer or a benign thyroid nodule (not recorded which). Some clones in this sample may be carry-over from other donors' samples. The chain links TRBV20-1 to TRBJ2-1; no reliable D call. In DNA form, the CDR3 reads TGCAGTGCTAGAGTCGGGTTTAATGAGCAGTTCTTC. Its translation is CSARVGFNEQFF.